The 21 T cell receptor beta chains in this list originate from one sample, sequenced in a study of blood T cell repertoires in COVID-19. Libraries were prepared by immunoSEQ multiplex PCR; TCRdb keeps only in-frame clonotypes and omits some of them. Here the sample spans roughly 150,000 clones, over 80% being singletons. Sequencing was performed on PBMCs or T cells enriched from blood (not recorded which). Receptors were obtained from a man in his 70s who had been exposed to COVID-19.

The CDR3 DNA reads TGTGCCAGCTTAGTAGGGGGCGGCGAGCAGTACTTC. This sequence encodes CASLVGGGEQYF. The V and J genes are TRBV7-9 and TRBJ2-7, with 7 bases identical to TRBD1. This CDR3 spans 12 amino acids. The germline CDR1 and CDR2 sequences are SEHNR and FQNEAQ (reference sequence). The ends lost 8 bases at V and 6 bases at J; junction bases unmatched: 7.

V and J are TRBV10-2 and TRBJ1-2; 7 nucleotides line up with TRBD1. Germline V gene sequence: CDR1 WSHSY, CDR2 SAAADI. After removal of 9 bases from V and 5 bases from J, the junction contained 15 bases not matched to a gene. The CDR3 is made up of 15 amino acids. CDR3 region: CARPDFGTEYYGYTF. CDR3 DNA: TGCGCCAGGCCTGACTTCGGGACAGAATATTATGGCTACACCTTC.

The chain is built from TRBV4-3 and TRBJ1-2; maybe TRBD1 (6 bases). The V and J ends lost 0 bases and 8 bases respectively, with 16 bases between them. The CDR3 loop spans 15 amino acids. Germline loops: CDR1 LGHNA, CDR2 YSLEER. The DNA of the CDR3 is TGCGCCAGCAGCCAAGATTGGGCAGGGGCCTCGGGCTACACCTTC. Its protein is CASSQDWAGASGYTF.

V and J are TRBV18 and TRBJ1-4; maybe TRBD1 (6 bases). V lost 1 base and J 8 bases, leaving 14 bases between the germline ends. The germline V gene has CDR1 KGHSH and CDR2 LQKENI. The CDR3 contains 15 residues. In DNA, the CDR3 is TGTGCCAGCTCACCACGGGACATCAAGGAGGAAAAACTGTTTTTT. Protein product: CASSPRDIKEEKLFF.

J is TRBJ1-5 and V is TRBV15; 8 bases align to TRBD1. The CDR3 sequence is 15 residues long. The V gene end was trimmed by 3 bases and the J gene end by 2 bases; junction bases not matched to a gene: 3. The germline V gene has CDR1 LNHNV and CDR2 YYDKDF (reference sequence). Here the CDR3 DNA reads TGTGCCACCAGCAGGGACAGGGCTGGCAATCAGCCCCAGCATTTT. Its protein product is CATSRDRAGNQPQHF.

CDR3 loop: CASSQFDRDNEQFF. CDR3 DNA sequence: TGTGCCAGCAGCCAATTTGACAGAGACAATGAGCAGTTCTTC. V gene TRBV3-1 (or the pseudogene TRBV3-2) combines with J gene TRBJ2-1; tentatively, D is TRBD1 (5 bases). Germline loops: CDR1 LGHDT, CDR2 YNNKEL (reference sequence). CDR3 size: 14 residues. Trimming pared 2 bases from V and 5 bases from J, leaving 10 bases between.

CDR3 nucleotides: TGTGCCAGCAGTCTCGGTGGGGCCCAACATCAGCCCCAGCATTTT. This encodes CASSLGGAQHQPQHF. This chain joins TRBV28 and TRBJ1-5; weak D call: TRBD1 (5 bases). The V and J ends lost 5 bases and 5 bases respectively, with 16 bases between them. The germline V gene encodes CDR1 MDHEN and CDR2 SYDVKM. The length of the CDR3 is 15 residues.

The chain recombines TRBV18 with TRBJ2-7, with a tentative D call TRBD1 (6 bases). This CDR3 has 18 residues. Per the germline V gene, CDR1 is KGHSH and CDR2 is LQKENI. The V end was cut by 2 bases, the J end by 3 bases, with 23 bases between. CDR3 residues: CASSPTSGSGQGLYEQYF. The CDR3 bases are TGTGCCAGCTCACCAACGTCTGGATCGGGCCAGGGGCTCTACGAGCAGTACTTC.

The rearrangement joins TRBV7-2 to TRBJ2-2; possibly TRBD2 for D (6 bases). Trimming cost V 5 bases and J 2 bases, with 9 bases left between them. The CDR3 runs 14 residues. Germline CDR1 SGHTA, CDR2 FQGNSA. CDR3 sequence (DNA): TGTGCCAGCAGCACGGACTATAACACCGGGGAGCTGTTTTTT. This translates into CASSTDYNTGELFF.

This sequence joins TRBV28 and TRBJ2-7; 7 nucleotides align to TRBD1. Trimming at V came to 2 bases and at J to 5 bases, leaving 15 bases not matched to a gene. There are 17 residues in the CDR3. CDR1 and CDR2 from the germline V gene are MDHEN and SYDVKM. The DNA of the CDR3 is TGTGCCAGCAGTTTACCCCCGGACAGGCCGTCTCAGGACGAGCAGTACTTC. Protein sequence: CASSLPPDRPSQDEQYF.

This chain uses TRBV19 with TRBJ1-2; TRBD1 is a possible D gene (5 bases). Germline V gene data show CDR1 as LNHDA and CDR2 as SQIVND (reference sequence). Deletions cut 5 bases from V and 8 bases from J, with 27 bases between. The CDR3 consists of 17 residues. The CDR3 sequence is CASSPRTRGSPRRGYTF. CDR3 DNA sequence: TGTGCCAGTAGTCCCCGAACACGGGGGTCCCCCCGTCGCGGCTACACCTTC.

The rearrangement joins TRBV5-1 to TRBJ1-4; 9 positions match TRBD1. The CDR3 contains 15 residues. Germline CDR1 SGHRS, CDR2 YFSETQ. V shed 6 bases, J shed 7 bases, and the junction held 10 bases outside the gene matches. The CDR3 region is CASTRQGEAGEKLFF. The CDR3 bases are TGCGCCAGCACCCGACAGGGGGAGGCGGGTGAAAAACTGTTTTTT.

The chain has TRBV3-1 (or the pseudogene TRBV3-2) and TRBJ1-1; TRBD1 is a possible D gene (5 bases). Between the trimmed V and J ends, which lost 4 bases and 1 base, there was a span of 7 bases. Germline V gives CDR1 LGHDT, CDR2 YNNKEL (reference sequence). CDR3 length equals 13 residues. The chain's CDR3 is CASSPGGNTEAFF. CDR3 DNA: TGTGCCAGCAGCCCCGGGGGGAACACTGAAGCTTTCTTT.

The chain joins TRBV7-2 to TRBJ1-2, with no clear D. Trimming stripped 5 bases from V and 6 bases from J, with 13 bases between. CDR1 and CDR2 (germline): SGHTA, FQGNSA. The CDR3 has 13 residues. CDR3 DNA: TGTGCCAGCAGCAGAGGGCAAGGTGATGGCTACACCTTC. Translation gives CASSRGQGDGYTF.

This clone was seen a single time. This chain joins TRBV2 and TRBJ2-5; TRBD1 aligns across 10 bases. In germline, CDR1 is SNHLY, CDR2 FYNNEI. The CDR3 spans 14 residues. Trimming at V came to 8 bases and at J to 1 base, leaving 4 bases not matched to a gene. The CDR3 reads CASEGQGRQETQYF. Written as DNA, the CDR3 is TGTGCCAGCGAGGGACAGGGGCGCCAAGAGACCCAGTACTTC. The full variable domain, with the rest looked up from reference TRBV2 and TRBJ2-5, is EPEVTQTPSHQVTQMGQEVILRCVPISNHLYFYWYRQILGQKVEFLVSFYNNEISEKSEIFDDQFSVERPDGSNFTLKIRSTKLEDSAMYFCASEGQGRQETQYFGPGTRLLVL.

The rearrangement uses TRBV29-1 and TRBJ2-1; TRBD1 might be the D (5 bases). The CDR3 is 13 amino acids. CDR1 is SQVTM and CDR2 is ANQGSEA in the germline V gene. V gave up 4 bases and J gave up 9 bases, with 16 bases separating them. CDR3 region: CSVGGALGGEQFF. CDR3 nucleotides: TGCAGCGTTGGGGGCGCTCTTGGCGGTGAGCAGTTCTTC.

The genes are TRBV28 and TRBJ2-1, with a weak D call TRBD1 (5 bases). V was trimmed by 6 bases and J by 6 bases, leaving 9 bases between them. The V gene's germline CDR1 is MDHEN and CDR2 SYDVKM. This CDR3 has 12 residues. The CDR3 loop reads CASSQGFNEQFF. Here the CDR3 DNA reads TGTGCCAGCAGCCAGGGTTTCAATGAGCAGTTCTTC.

This rearrangement joins TRBV28 to TRBJ2-1; 10 bases fit TRBD1. V lost 6 bases, J lost 7 bases, and 12 bases stayed unmatched. The CDR3 is 16 amino acids. Germline CDR1 and CDR2: MDHEN and SYDVKM. CDR3 loop: CASRPSGTGEENEQFF. The CDR3 DNA follows: TGTGCCAGCAGACCATCCGGGACAGGGGAAGAAAATGAGCAGTTCTTC.

The chain is built from TRBV6-2 or TRBV6-3 and TRBJ2-1; TRBD2 aligns across 7 bases. The CDR3 sequence is 16 residues long. CDR1 MNHEY and CDR2 SVGEGT come from the germline V gene. V dropped 6 bases and J dropped 2; count of bases not matched to a gene: 10. The chain's CDR3 is CASSRTRGSAYNEQFF. In DNA form, the CDR3 reads TGTGCCAGCAGCCGGACGCGCGGGAGTGCCTACAATGAGCAGTTCTTC.

Points on this clone: At one of its ends the junction is not consistent with the germline gene, which may arise from a read error. This chain connects TRBV5-1 to TRBJ1-1; D may be TRBD1 (6 bases). This CDR3 comprises 12 residues. CDR1 is SGHRS and CDR2 is YFSETQ in the germline V gene. The CDR3 sequence is CASSLDQYKGVF. CDR3 DNA: TGCGCCAGCAGCTTGGACCAGTACAAGGGGGTCTTT.

The chain is built from TRBV5-6 and TRBJ1-4; no clear D gene. Germline V gene data show CDR1 as SGHDT and CDR2 as YYEEEE. The CDR3 length is 14 residues. Trimming stripped 3 bases from V and 6 bases from J, with 12 bases between. The chain's CDR3 is CASSSRHSDEKLFF. The CDR3 region has the DNA TGTGCCAGCAGCTCACGCCACTCCGATGAAAAACTGTTTTTT.